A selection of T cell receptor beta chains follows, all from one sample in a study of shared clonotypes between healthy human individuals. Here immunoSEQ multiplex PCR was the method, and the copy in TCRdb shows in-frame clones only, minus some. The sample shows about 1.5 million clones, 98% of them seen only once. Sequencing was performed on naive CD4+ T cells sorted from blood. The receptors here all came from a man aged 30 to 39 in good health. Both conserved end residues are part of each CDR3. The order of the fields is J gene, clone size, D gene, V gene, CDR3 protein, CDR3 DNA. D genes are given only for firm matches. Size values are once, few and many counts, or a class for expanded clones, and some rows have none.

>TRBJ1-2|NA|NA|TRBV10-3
CAISDPVREPYGYTF
TGTGCCATCAGTGACCCCGTCAGGGAGCCCTATGGCTACACCTTC
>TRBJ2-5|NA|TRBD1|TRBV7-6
CASSLALSRGYQETQYF
TGTGCCAGCAGCTTAGCGCTAAGCAGGGGGTACCAAGAGACCCAGTACTTC
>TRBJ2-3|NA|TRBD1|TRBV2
CASSEGTGPDTQYF
TGTGCCAGCAGTGAGGGGACAGGGCCAGATACGCAGTATTTT
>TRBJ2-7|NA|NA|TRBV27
CASSTSGRSARSSYEQYF
TGTGCCAGCAGCACCTCGGGGCGCTCGGCTAGAAGCTCCTACGAGCAGTACTTC
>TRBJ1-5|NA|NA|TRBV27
CASGAEGNQPQHF
TGTGCCAGCGGCGCAGAGGGCAATCAGCCCCAGCATTTT
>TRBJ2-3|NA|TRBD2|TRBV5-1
CASSYLAGGTDTQYF
TGCGCCAGCAGTTATCTAGCGGGAGGCACAGATACGCAGTATTTT
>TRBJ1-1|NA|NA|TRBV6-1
CASSEWAGESEAFF
TGTGCCAGCAGTGAATGGGCGGGGGAATCTGAAGCTTTCTTT
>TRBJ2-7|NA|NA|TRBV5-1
CASSWDGYEQYF
TGCGCCAGCAGCTGGGACGGCTACGAGCAGTACTTC
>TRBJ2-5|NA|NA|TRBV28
CASTRMSGETQYF
TGTGCCAGCACACGGATGAGCGGAGAGACCCAGTACTTC
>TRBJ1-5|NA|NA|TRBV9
CASSVGGDGNQPQHF
TGTGCCAGCAGCGTAGGAGGGGATGGCAATCAGCCCCAGCATTTT
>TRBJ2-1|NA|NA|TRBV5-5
CASSLRQAEGAIF
TGTGCCAGCAGCTTGCGACAGGCGGAAGGGGCGATCTTC
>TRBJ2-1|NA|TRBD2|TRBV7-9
CASSFGGGLAGVSRNEQFF
TGTGCCAGCAGCTTCGGAGGGGGACTAGCGGGAGTTTCAAGGAATGAGCAGTTCTTC
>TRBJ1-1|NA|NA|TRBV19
CASSIGSRNTEAFF
TGTGCCAGTAGTATAGGGAGTAGAAACACTGAAGCTTTCTTT
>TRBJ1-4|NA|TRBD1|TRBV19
CASGGRPGTGQNEKLFF
TGTGCCAGTGGGGGTCGACCTGGGACAGGACAAAATGAAAAACTGTTTTTT
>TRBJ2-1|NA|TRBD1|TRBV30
CAWSSLTGATEQFF
TGTGCCTGGAGTAGCCTCACAGGGGCAACAGAGCAGTTCTTC
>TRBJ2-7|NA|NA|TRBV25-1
CASSEASVSSYEQYF
TGTGCCAGCAGTGAAGCGTCAGTAAGCTCCTACGAGCAGTACTTC
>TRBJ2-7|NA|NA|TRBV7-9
CASSLVGRGSYEQYF
TGTGCCAGCAGCTTAGTCGGGAGAGGCTCCTACGAGCAGTACTTC
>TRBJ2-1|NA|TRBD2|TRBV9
CASSPLREANEQFF
TGTGCCAGCAGCCCGCTGCGGGAGGCCAATGAGCAGTTCTTC
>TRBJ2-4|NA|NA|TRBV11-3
CASSILTRDIQYF
TGTGCCAGCAGCATTCTAACGAGGGACATTCAGTACTTC
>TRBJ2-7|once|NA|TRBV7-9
CASVQSYEQYF
TGTGCCAGCGTCCAATCGTACGAGCAGTACTTC
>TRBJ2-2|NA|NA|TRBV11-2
CASSPNMRGTGELFF
TGTGCCAGCAGCCCTAATATGAGGGGCACCGGGGAGCTGTTTTTT
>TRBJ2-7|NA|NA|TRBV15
CATSSATSSGGAGEQYF
TGTGCCACCAGCAGCGCTACCAGCTCAGGGGGGGCGGGGGAGCAGTACTTC
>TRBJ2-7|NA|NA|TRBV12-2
CASRSGTSGSLPYEQYF
TGTGCAAGTCGCTCGGGGACTAGCGGGAGTTTACCGTACGAGCAGTACTTC
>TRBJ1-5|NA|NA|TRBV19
CASSIGGLGQADQPQHF
TGTGCCAGTAGTATTGGTGGGTTAGGGCAGGCAGATCAGCCCCAGCATTTT
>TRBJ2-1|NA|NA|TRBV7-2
CASSLVPVYNEQFF
TGTGCCAGCAGCTTAGTACCGGTATACAATGAGCAGTTCTTC
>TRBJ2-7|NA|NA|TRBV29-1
CSVRRGSSYEQYF
TGCAGCGTTCGTAGGGGGAGCTCCTACGAGCAGTACTTC
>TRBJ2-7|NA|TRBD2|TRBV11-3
CASSPLAGGGEQYF
TGTGCCAGCAGCCCACTAGCGGGAGGAGGCGAGCAGTACTTC
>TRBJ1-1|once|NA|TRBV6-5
CASSYGTLLSEAFF
TGTGCCAGCAGTTACGGGACCCTACTCTCTGAAGCTTTCTTT
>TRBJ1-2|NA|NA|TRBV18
CASSPPFRLGNDGYTF
TGTGCCAGCTCACCACCCTTTCGGCTGGGGAACGATGGCTACACCTTC
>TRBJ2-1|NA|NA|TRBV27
CASSSPVDGYNEQFF
TGTGCCAGCAGCTCACCTGTCGACGGCTACAATGAGCAGTTCTTC
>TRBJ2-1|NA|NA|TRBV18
CASSRDRQYNEQFF
TGTGCCAGCTCACGGGACCGCCAGTACAATGAGCAGTTCTTC
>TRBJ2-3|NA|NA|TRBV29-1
CSAGTPPGDTQYF
TGCAGCGCAGGGACCCCCCCTGGTGATACGCAGTATTTT
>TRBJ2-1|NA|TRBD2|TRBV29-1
CSVVSSGRGNEQFF
TGCAGCGTTGTCTCCAGCGGGAGGGGCAATGAGCAGTTCTTC
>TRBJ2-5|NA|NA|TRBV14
CASREWGAETQYF
TGTGCCAGCCGGGAGTGGGGCGCGGAGACCCAGTACTTC
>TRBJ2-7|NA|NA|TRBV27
CASSLDSGYEQYF
TGTGCCAGCAGTTTAGACAGCGGCTACGAGCAGTACTTC
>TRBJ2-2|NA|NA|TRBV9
CASSQGPGQPSGELFF
TGTGCCAGCAGCCAGGGTCCGGGACAACCGTCCGGGGAGCTGTTTTTT
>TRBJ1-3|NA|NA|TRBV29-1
CSVVGTQNSGNTIYF
TGCAGCGTTGTTGGGACACAAAACTCTGGAAACACCATATATTTT
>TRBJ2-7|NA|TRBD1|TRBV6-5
CASSYHQDRGRYEQYF
TGTGCCAGCAGTTACCACCAGGACAGGGGGCGATACGAGCAGTACTTC
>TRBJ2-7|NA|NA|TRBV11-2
CASSLVGKRGAYEQYF
TGTGCCAGCAGCTTAGTTGGAAAAAGGGGTGCCTACGAGCAGTACTTC
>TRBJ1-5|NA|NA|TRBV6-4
CASSDDLGSAVGSQPQHF
TGTGCCAGCAGTGACGACCTGGGGTCGGCTGTGGGTAGTCAGCCCCAGCATTTT
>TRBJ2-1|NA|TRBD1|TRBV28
CASTSPTGADNEQFF
TGTGCCAGCACCTCTCCGACAGGGGCCGACAATGAGCAGTTCTTC